The sequence of this T cell receptor beta chain was determined in a study of a mutant IDH1 vaccine in newly diagnosed glioma. On the study more broadly: Vaccination was launched 4-6 weeks after radiotherapy alone, or with temozolomide cycles. Standard pretreatment was either radiotherapy, temozolomide, or, for most, radiochemotherapy with temozolomide. Whole-study findings and limits: Any relationship between pseudoprogression and changes in top peripheral T cell clonotypes seemed absent.

The data were produced by immunoSEQ multiplex PCR, yet TCRdb's version contains in-frame clones alone and is incomplete. The table records around 41,000 clones, about four fifths of them present only once. Indicated time point: week 23, last vaccination. A 20-mer mutant IDH1 peptide at 300 ug was injected subcutaneously with topical imiquimod. Patients carried new grade 3 or 4 IDH1-mutant astrocytomas lacking nuclear ATRX. Per the germline V gene, CDR1 is SGHNT and CDR2 is YYREEE (reference sequence). The CDR3 covers 15 residues. Deletions cut 4 bases from V and 8 bases from J, with 18 bases between. Details on this clone: Antigen unknown.

This sample comprised PBMCs, obtained from a glioma patient whose treatment included an IDH1 peptide vaccine. The source is a woman between 40 and 50 years old with glioma. Some clones in this sample may be carry-over from other donors' samples. The V gene is TRBV5-4, the J gene TRBJ1-4, with a possible D match to TRBD1 (6 bases). CDR3 DNA sequence: TGTGCCAGCAGCCCCCGCCGGGGGGCGAAGGAAAAACTGTTTTTT. It is translated as CASSPRRGAKEKLFF.